This T cell receptor beta chain was observed in a study of control samples from healthy donors and cancer patients. Clones were read by immunoSEQ multiplex PCR, and TCRdb kept only the in-frame ones, dropping some. The sample has 350,000 to 450,000 clones, 75% to 95% seen once; the top ten hold about 6.3%. The sequence derives from a man aged 40-55 years with head and neck cancer. The sequenced sample was PBMCs.

This CDR3 is CASTAGGGAVSTDTQYF. CDR3 bases: TGTGCCAGCACCGCCGGCGGGGGGGCGGTAAGCACAGATACGCAGTATTTT. The rearrangement joins TRBV5-4 to TRBJ2-3; the match to TRBD2 covers 9 bases. Germline-derived CDR1 and CDR2 are SGHNT and YYREEE (reference sequence). Germline trimming cut 6 bases from V and 0 bases from J; bases unmatched to any gene: 11. The CDR3 is 17 residues long.